The present TCR beta chain was sequenced within a study of cytomegalovirus exposure and HLA in healthy donors (dated by TCRdb to the late 2010s). Concerning the study at large: According to a later analysis, one platform produced both the 100 to 150 validation repertoires and the 720 or so repertoires of the first cohort. The study aimed to test whether cataloging public T cell receptors could reveal signatures of past pathogen exposure. Along with the 666-subject first cohort, a separate validation cohort of about 110 different subjects was used. The study combined high-throughput TCR immunosequencing, statistical association of individual TCRs with disease status, and machine learning to predict cytomegalovirus infection status.

The library was obtained by the immunoSEQ multiplex PCR assay. From the authors' description of their analysis: A statistical classification framework was built to diagnose cytomegalovirus status from the catalog of TCR beta chain sequences. TCRdb mirrors the immuneACCESS table, restricted to in-frame sequences. Some clones are absent from its copies; in checked studies, under half trace to an unresolved V gene, and the reason for the others is unknown. D and trimming come from the DNA, and the V and J calls and clone size come from that table. This sample is represented by around 130,000 clones; 88% of them were singletons. The ten largest clonotypes hold around 1.5% of the sample. Results and caveats for the whole study, not just this receptor: Most TCR sequences were seen in very few donors, while some public TCRs were found in many individuals. In vitro tests confirmed that three of the cytomegalovirus-associated TCR beta chains recognize cytomegalovirus antigens. A later analysis lacked HLA typing for the validation cohort, so it scored co-occurrence in that cohort across all 120 repertoires. In a later analysis, TCRs clustered in the first cohort were found to also tend to co-occur in the 100 to 150 validation repertoires, with 94% of cluster scores above 0. The study gave a list of about 160 TCR beta chains associated with cytomegalovirus. It was suggested by the authors that the approach could potentially be generalized to other disease states and immunological phenotypes. In both the original and validation cohorts, the classifier was reported to diagnose cytomegalovirus status with high specificity and sensitivity.

In regard to this clone: This clone's antigen is unknown. Within one base of it there is no much larger clone, and no base qualities were kept.

CDR1 SGHTA and CDR2 FQGNSA are derived from the germline V gene. After removal of 5 bases from V and 3 bases from J, the junction retains 2 bases not matched to a gene. From its cysteine to its phenylalanine, the CDR3 spans 15 amino acids. The entry retains the CDR3 DNA only, 45 bases that are in frame from base 1. Donors formed part of the validation cohort, which comprised some 120 subjects and was distinct from the first cohort of under 850 subjects. The chain links TRBV7-2 with TRBJ2-2, with TRBD2 identical over 11 junction bases. Sequenced material: PBMCs. This clonotype was obtained from a man between 25 and 39 years old in good health and CMV-seronegative. Here is the DNA: TGTGCCAGCAGCAGTAGCGGGAGGGACACCGGGGAGCTGTTTTTT. It codes for CASSSSGRDTGELFF.